This T cell receptor beta chain was sequenced for a study of blood T cells in healthy people across ages. Whole-study results and caveats: Older individuals had lower TCR beta diversity per million T cells (the decline was roughly linear).

Comment on this clonotype: The target antigen is unknown.

A minimum of 7 million PBMCs was isolated per sample. A second roughly 6 to 12 cycle PCR used barcoded and J-beta primers. In TCRdb, the 5' RACE reads were re-called with MiXCR into one record per CDR3 protein. Among about 380,000 distinct CDR3 sequences, approximately 51% were seen once, and the ten largest hold around 49%. Deletions cut 4 bases from V and 6 bases from J, with 14 bases between. Per germline, CDR1 SGHRS and CDR2 YFSETQ. The CDR3 contains 13 residues. Source material: blood. The TCR sequence derives from a man in his 60s in good health. The gene calls are TRBV5-1 and TRBJ2-7, with D perhaps matching TRBD1 or TRBD2 (5 bases each). In DNA form, the CDR3 reads TGCGCCAGCAGCCCCCGGGACGAGGGCGAGCAGTACTTC. Its protein is CASSPRDEGEQYF. The complete variable domain, with remaining parts taken from reference TRBV5-1 and TRBJ2-7, reads KAGVTQTPRYLIKTRGQQVTLSCSPISGHRSVSWYQQTPGQGLQFLFEYFSETQRNKGNFPGRFSGRQFSNSRSEMNVSTLELGDSALYLCASSPRDEGEQYFGPGTRLTVT.